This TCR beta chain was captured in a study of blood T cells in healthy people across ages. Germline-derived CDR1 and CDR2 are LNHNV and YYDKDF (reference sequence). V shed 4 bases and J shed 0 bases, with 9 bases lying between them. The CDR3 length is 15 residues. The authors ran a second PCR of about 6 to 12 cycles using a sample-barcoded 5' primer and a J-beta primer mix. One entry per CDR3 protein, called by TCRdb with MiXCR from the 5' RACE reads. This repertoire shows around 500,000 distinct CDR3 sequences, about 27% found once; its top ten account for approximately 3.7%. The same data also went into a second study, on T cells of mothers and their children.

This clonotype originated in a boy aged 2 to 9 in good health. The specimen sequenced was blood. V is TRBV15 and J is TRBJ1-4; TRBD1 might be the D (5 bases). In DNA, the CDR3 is TGTGCCACCAGCACCCCGACAGCAACTAATGAAAAACTGTTTTTT. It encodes CATSTPTATNEKLFF.